The clone carrying this TCR beta chain was picked up a small number of times. Primers used in a second PCR of about 7 to 12 cycles were a sample-barcoded 5' primer and a J-beta primer mix. TCRdb re-called the 5' RACE reads with MiXCR, one entry per CDR3 protein. Seen here are approximately 1.5 million distinct CDR3 sequences, approximately 39% observed once, and the top ten hold more than 4%. The sample is drawn from a study of blood T cells in healthy people across ages. V was pared by 3 bases and J by 5 bases, with 14 bases between. Germline V gene lookup returns CDR1 MNHEY and CDR2 SMNVEV (reference sequence). The CDR3 spans 14 residues.

The receptor was isolated from a woman in her late teens or twenties in good health. Input material: blood. This chain uses TRBV27 with TRBJ2-7; D unresolved. CDR3 in DNA: TGTGCCAGCAGTTTCCGGCAGAAAGACCACGAGCAGTACTTC. The encoded protein is CASSFRQKDHEQYF.